The next 5 T cell receptor beta chains were all read from a single sample in a study of T cell changes during pregnancy in multiple sclerosis. Produced via immunoSEQ multiplex PCR; TCRdb's table is partial and in-frame only. The sample carries tens of thousands of clones, around 92% recorded once. The specimen comprised CD4+ T cells from peripheral blood mononuclear cells, sampled after pregnancy. The receptors originated from a female donor with multiple sclerosis, enrolled in a pregnancy study.

V usage is TRBV11-2 and J usage is TRBJ1-2, with 7 nucleotides matching TRBD1. The junction had 8 bases not matched to a gene; V was cut back by 1 base and J by 6 bases. CDR1 is SGHAT, CDR2 FQNNGV, per germline. The CDR3 consists of 15 residues. The CDR3 here is CASSLAPRDSHGYTF. The CDR3 DNA sequence: TGTGCCAGCAGCTTAGCTCCTCGGGACAGTCATGGCTACACCTTC.

The chain employs TRBV5-4 and TRBJ1-2, with 7 bases that match TRBD1. The V segment lost 4 bases and the J segment 3 bases; nucleotides outside the gene matches: 6. Germline V gene data show CDR1 as SGHNT and CDR2 as YYREEE (reference sequence). The CDR3 contains 14 residues. In DNA form, the CDR3 reads TGTGCCAGCAGCGTTCCTACAGGGGACTATGGCTACACCTTC. Its protein product is CASSVPTGDYGYTF.

The V and J genes are TRBV29-1 and TRBJ1-3; D not resolved. This CDR3 is built from 12 residues. Trimming stripped 5 bases from V and 0 bases from J, with 5 bases between. Germline loops: CDR1 SQVTM, CDR2 ANQGSEA. CDR3 protein: CSVHISGNTIYF. The CDR3 DNA reads as TGCAGCGTTCACATCTCTGGAAACACCATATATTTT.

The chain couples TRBV6-1 to TRBJ2-7, with D maybe TRBD2 (6 bases). Trimming pared 5 bases from V and 2 bases from J, leaving 16 bases between. The germline V gene encodes CDR1 MNHNS and CDR2 SASEGT. This CDR3 is built from 15 residues. CDR3 nucleotide sequence: TGTGCCAGCAGTCCATCTATAGCGGAACCCTACGAGCAGTACTTC. Amino acids: CASSPSIAEPYEQYF.

This clone is a singleton in its sample. The chain carries TRBV19 and TRBJ2-3; 9 nucleotides line up with TRBD2. Unmatched junction bases numbered 9, after V lost 5 bases and J lost 9 bases. Germline values: CDR1 LNHDA, CDR2 SQIVND (reference sequence). The CDR3 extends over 14 amino acids. The CDR3 bases are TGTGCCAGTAGTCCGGATAGCGGGGGTCGGACGCAGTATTTT. Encoded protein: CASSPDSGGRTQYF.